What follows describes a single T cell receptor (beta chain). Per the germline V gene, CDR1 is LGHDT and CDR2 is YNNKEL (reference sequence). Losses at the gene ends were 6 bases for V and 5 bases for J; bases not matched to a gene: 4. The CDR3 runs 13 residues. This entry is derived from a study of control samples from healthy donors and cancer patients. Method: immunoSEQ multiplex PCR; TCRdb's copy keeps in-frame clones and lacks some. The table lists about 94,000 clones, 90% of them singletons. The chain links TRBV3-1 (or the pseudogene TRBV3-2) to TRBJ2-5, with 9 bases lining up with TRBD2. The sequence was obtained from a woman younger than 35 in good health. Sequencing input: blood. CDR3 DNA: TGTGCCAGCAGATTAGCGGGGGTCGAGACCCAGTACTTC. Encoded protein: CASRLAGVETQYF.